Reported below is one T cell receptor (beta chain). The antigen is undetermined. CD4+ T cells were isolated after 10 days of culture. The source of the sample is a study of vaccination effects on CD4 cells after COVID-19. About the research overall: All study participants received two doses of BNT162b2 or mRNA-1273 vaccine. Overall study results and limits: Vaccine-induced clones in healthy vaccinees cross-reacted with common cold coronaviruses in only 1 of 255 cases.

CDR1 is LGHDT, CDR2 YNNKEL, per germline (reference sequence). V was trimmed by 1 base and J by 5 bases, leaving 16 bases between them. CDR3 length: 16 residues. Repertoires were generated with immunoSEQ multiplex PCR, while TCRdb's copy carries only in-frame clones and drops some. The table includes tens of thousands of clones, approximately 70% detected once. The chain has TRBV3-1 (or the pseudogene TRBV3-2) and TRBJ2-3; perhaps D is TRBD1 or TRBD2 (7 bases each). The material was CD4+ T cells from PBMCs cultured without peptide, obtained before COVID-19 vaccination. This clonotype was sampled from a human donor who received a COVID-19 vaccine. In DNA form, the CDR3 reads TGTGCCAGCAGCCAAGCCAGGGGGGGCGGGAGAGATACGCAGTATTTT. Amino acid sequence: CASSQARGGGRDTQYF.